The text below deals with one T cell receptor beta chain. The target antigen is unknown. The germline gives CDR1 MNHEY, CDR2 SMNVEV (reference sequence). The CDR3 is 18 amino acids. V was pared by 1 base and J by 3 bases, with 13 bases of the junction left unmatched. The sample belongs to a study of T cell responses to AZD1222 COVID-19 vaccine. General study results and limits: Baseline seropositivity characterized only a handful of AZD1222 recipients. White British ancestry dominated among donors, who included more females, and clonal diversity was possibly underestimated. Repertoire collection took place solely once the T cell response had peaked. The CD4 TCRs associated with vaccination extended across spike and predominated at 160-218 and 743-854.

Produced via immunoSEQ multiplex PCR; TCRdb's table is partial and in-frame only. The table has approximately 140,000 clones, 85% to 95% seen once. The chain employs TRBV27 and TRBJ1-1, with 8 nucleotides matching TRBD1. The sequencing here drew on peripheral blood, taken on day 0 of MenACWY control vaccination. This clonotype was obtained from an adult in good health. DNA of the CDR3: TGTGCCAGCAGTTTATGGTCAGGGGGCGCTAGGGGGGACACTGAAGCTTTCTTT. Protein product: CASSLWSGGARGDTEAFF.